The 32 T cell receptor beta chains below all came from one sample that was sequenced in a study of T-cell reconstitution after alpha-beta-depleted transplantation in children. Molecular barcoding with unique molecular identifiers was used for the TCRbeta library. TCRdb processed the PCR reads anew with MiXCR; each CDR3 protein has one entry. The sample gives 250,000 to 400,000 distinct CDR3 sequences, around 25% of which show up once; 10% to 11% is in the top ten. Sequencing was performed on PBMCs, mostly from graft donor cells, taken 180 days after TCRalphabeta/CD19-depleted stem cell transplant. These receptors originate from a male patient between 10 and 17 years old who had a stem cell transplant for acute lymphoblastic leukemia, so the T cells may come from the graft donor.

The chain is built from TRBV12-3 or TRBV12-4 and TRBJ1-2, with 8 bases fitting TRBD1. The trim removed 6 bases at V and 3 bases at J, leaving 6 bases unmatched. CDR3 length: 14 amino acids. CDR3 amino acids: CASRDLTGDYGYTF. The CDR3 bases are TGTGCCAGCAGAGATCTGACAGGGGACTATGGCTACACCTTC.

This clonotype was observed a handful of times. The CDR3 region is CASSPLRDRGYIQYF. CDR3 DNA sequence: TGTGCCAGCAGCCCCCTCCGGGACAGGGGGTACATTCAGTACTTC. V and J are TRBV11-2 and TRBJ2-4; 11 bases are shared with TRBD1. V was pared by 5 bases and J by 8 bases, with 8 bases of the junction left unmatched. The CDR3 is made up of 15 amino acids. CDR1 SGHAT and CDR2 FQNNGV come from the germline V gene.

J is TRBJ2-7 and V is TRBV29-1; D is ambiguous. V shed 3 bases and J shed 0 bases, with 9 bases lying between them. CDR3 length: 13 amino acids. The germline V gene encodes CDR1 SQVTM and CDR2 ANQGSEA. CDR3 coding DNA: TGCAGCGTTGAGGGTCCTGCCTCCTACGAGCAGTACTTC. Encoded protein: CSVEGPASYEQYF.

There are a few counts of this clonotype. The V and J genes are TRBV12-3 or TRBV12-4 and TRBJ1-1; D is uncertain. Trimming took 7 bases from V and 0 from J, leaving 12 bases between them. The length of the CDR3 is 14 residues. In DNA, the CDR3 is TGTGCCAGCACACGAATCTCTATGAACACTGAAGCTTTCTTT. Residues: CASTRISMNTEAFF.

The CDR3 DNA is TGTGCCAGCAGCTATGTCATAAGGCCCACTGAAGCTTTCTTT. Translated, it gives CASSYVIRPTEAFF. This chain connects TRBV11-2 to TRBJ1-1; no firm D call. The germline V gene has CDR1 SGHAT and CDR2 FQNNGV. This CDR3 comprises 14 residues. Trimming cost V 4 bases and J 4 bases, with 13 bases left between them.

The genes are TRBV18 and TRBJ2-7; TRBD2 might be the D (5 bases). Germline CDR1 and CDR2: KGHSH and LQKENI. This CDR3 region has 14 residues. V was shortened by 0 bases and J by 5 bases, with 11 bases between the two germline ends. CDR3 sequence reads: CASSPPQRANEQYF. CDR3 DNA: TGTGCCAGCTCACCACCCCAGAGGGCAAACGAGCAGTACTTC.

The CDR3: CASSEFPGQGTNTEAFF. CDR3 bases: TGTGCCAGCAGTGAGTTCCCGGGACAGGGTACGAACACTGAAGCTTTCTTT. The rearrangement links TRBV25-1 to TRBJ1-1; 9 bases are a match to TRBD1. V was clipped by 3 bases and J by 1 base; unmatched bases: 9. The CDR3 is 17 residues long. Germline CDR1 is MGHDK and CDR2 is SYGVNS.

This clonotype has only a few counts. The rearrangement links TRBV3-1 to TRBJ2-1, with 7 positions matching TRBD2. Unmatched junction bases numbered 5, after V lost 0 bases and J lost 0 bases. The CDR3 has 17 amino acids. Germline CDR1 is LGHDT and CDR2 is YNNKEL (reference sequence). In DNA form, the CDR3 reads TGTGCCAGCAGCCAAGATAGCGGGTACCTCTCCTACAATGAGCAGTTCTTC. Translating it yields CASSQDSGYLSYNEQFF.

This clonotype was observed a few times. The V gene is TRBV9, the J gene TRBJ2-1, with TRBD1 matching over 9 bases. Trimming at V came to 3 bases and at J to 6 bases, leaving 10 bases not matched to a gene. CDR3 size: 16 residues. Germline values: CDR1 SGDLS, CDR2 YYNGEE. CDR3: CASSAVVGQGSNEQFF. CDR3 DNA: TGTGCCAGCAGCGCCGTAGTAGGACAGGGGTCCAATGAGCAGTTCTTC.

V and J are TRBV12-3 or TRBV12-4 and TRBJ2-7; possible D gene TRBD1, 6 bases. This CDR3 has 15 amino acids. V was shortened by 1 base and J by 3 bases, with 13 bases between the two germline ends. The CDR3 region has the DNA TGTGCCAGCAGTTTAGGAGGGGGAAGACTCTACGAGCAGTACTTC. Translation gives CASSLGGGRLYEQYF.

The chain carries TRBV3-1 and TRBJ2-3, with a tentative D call TRBD2 (7 bases). Germline-derived CDR1 and CDR2 are LGHDT and YNNKEL (reference sequence). V gave up 3 bases and J gave up 5 bases, with 12 bases separating them. The CDR3 runs 14 residues. The CDR3 DNA is TGTGCCAGCAGCCAGCGGGGGCGCGGAGATACGCAGTATTTT. Translating gives CASSQRGRGDTQYF.

This clonotype was recorded a few times. The chain is built from TRBV13 and TRBJ2-5; the D gene is possibly TRBD1 (7 bases). Trimming shortened V by 5 bases and J by 0 bases, and 16 bases separated the two germline ends. CDR1 and CDR2 (germline): PRHDT, FYEKMQ (reference sequence). CDR3 length equals 16 residues. CDR3 nucleotides: TGTGCCAGCAGCCCTAGGAGGGGACAGTACCAAGAGACCCAGTACTTC. This encodes CASSPRRGQYQETQYF.

The chain has TRBV6-5 and TRBJ2-1, with 8 bases fitting TRBD2. This CDR3 has 16 amino acids. J gave up 5 bases and V 2 bases, and 8 bases lay outside the gene matches. Germline loops: CDR1 MNHEY, CDR2 SVGAGI. In nucleotides, the CDR3 is TGTGCCAGCAGTTACGACCGACTAGCGAGCAACAATGAGCAGTTCTTC. It is translated as CASSYDRLASNNEQFF.

The gene calls are TRBV6-1 and TRBJ2-2, with D possibly being TRBD1 or TRBD2 (5 bases each). Germline V gene lookup returns CDR1 MNHNS and CDR2 SASEGT. The CDR3 loop spans 16 amino acids. The V end lost 7 bases, the J end lost 1 base, and 16 bases lay between the germline ends. The CDR3 loop reads CASTEDGTKNTGELFF. CDR3 DNA sequence: TGTGCCAGCACGGAAGACGGGACGAAGAACACCGGGGAGCTGTTTTTT.

The chain recombines TRBV24-1 with TRBJ2-1, with a weak D call TRBD2 (6 bases). The CDR3 has 13 amino acids. Germline CDR1 KGHDR, CDR2 SFDVKD. The ends were cut back, 5 bases at V and 9 bases at J, with 13 bases in the middle. Here the CDR3 reads CATSGASEGEQFF. The CDR3 bases are TGTGCCACCAGTGGGGCTAGCGAGGGTGAGCAGTTCTTC.

This chain joins TRBV28 and TRBJ2-5; D perhaps matches TRBD1 (6 bases). The CDR3 has 13 residues. Germline V CDR1 and CDR2: MDHEN, SYDVKM. The V gene lost 5 bases and the J gene lost 2 bases, with 9 bases spanning the gap. The CDR3 loop is CASSIQGQETQYF. CDR3 DNA sequence: TGTGCCAGCAGTATTCAGGGGCAAGAGACCCAGTACTTC.

This clonotype was counted between two and nine times. The chain uses TRBV4-2 and TRBJ2-7; D is unclear. The V and J ends lost 6 bases and 0 bases respectively, with 9 bases between them. CDR3 length: 13 amino acids. Germline V lookup: CDR1 LGHNA, CDR2 YNFKEQ. The chain's CDR3 is CASRAPSSYEQYF. CDR3 DNA sequence: TGTGCCAGCAGGGCACCCTCCTCCTACGAGCAGTACTTC.

This clonotype was seen a few times. This chain uses TRBV6-4 with TRBJ2-3, with D maybe TRBD2 (7 bases). The CDR3 contains 17 residues. Germline lookup yields CDR1 MRHNA and CDR2 SNTAGT. Trimming pared 11 bases from V and 11 bases from J, leaving 35 bases between. The CDR3 protein is CAGGALKDQIRPVRQYF. DNA of the CDR3: TGTGCCGGGGGGGCGCTGAAGGACCAGATACGTCCGGTGCGGCAGTATTTT.

The chain recombines TRBV24-1 with TRBJ1-5, with D perhaps matching TRBD1 (5 bases). V lost 4 bases to trimming and J lost 7 bases, with 10 bases between them. The germline gives CDR1 KGHDR, CDR2 SFDVKD. The CDR3 length is 13 residues. The CDR3 here is CATSERGDQPQHF. CDR3 nucleotides: TGTGCCACCAGTGAGAGGGGAGACCAGCCCCAGCATTTT.

The sample holds a few counts of this clonotype. This sequence joins TRBV20-1 and TRBJ1-6, with D hard to call. V lost 7 bases and J 8 bases, leaving 21 bases between the germline ends. The CDR3 runs to 15 residues. In germline, CDR1 is DFQATT, CDR2 SNEGSKA (reference sequence). CDR3 in amino acids: CSVFPPGAFYSPLHF. Here the CDR3 DNA reads TGCAGTGTGTTCCCCCCTGGCGCTTTTTATTCACCCCTCCACTTT.

The chain couples TRBV5-4 to TRBJ2-1; perhaps TRBD2 as D (6 bases). The CDR3 runs to 19 residues. Germline values: CDR1 SGHNT, CDR2 YYREEE (reference sequence). Trimming took off 2 bases at V and 0 bases at J, with 21 bases between the two ends. The CDR3 sequence: CASSLGARRARGSYNEQFF. CDR3 DNA sequence: TGTGCCAGCAGCTTAGGGGCCCGGAGGGCGCGGGGCTCCTACAATGAGCAGTTCTTC.

The chain uses TRBV12-3 or TRBV12-4 and TRBJ2-7; no firm D call. The length of the CDR3 is 13 residues. V was cut by 3 bases and J by 6 bases, with 12 bases left in between. The CDR3 region is CASSLVTSLEQYF. The CDR3 region has the DNA TGTGCCAGCAGTTTGGTCACCTCTCTCGAGCAGTACTTC.

The chain carries TRBV7-2 and TRBJ2-1, with TRBD2 matching 7 bases. V lost 6 bases and J lost 9; bases outside the gene matches: 17. Germline V gene data show CDR1 as SGHTA and CDR2 as FQGNSA. This CDR3 region has 16 residues. In DNA, the CDR3 is TGTGCCAGCAGTTTGTCCGGGACTACCCTCCTCAGTGAGCAGTTCTTC. Translating gives CASSLSGTTLLSEQFF.

The chain has TRBV29-1 and TRBJ1-3; D gene uncertain. Germline V CDR1 and CDR2: SQVTM, ANQGSEA. Trimming pared 6 bases from V and 4 bases from J, leaving 13 bases between. This CDR3 has 13 amino acids. The CDR3, as DNA: TGCAGCGTCTTAACGGATCCGGGAAACACCATATATTTT. It is translated as CSVLTDPGNTIYF.

This clonotype is a singleton in its sample. CDR3 in amino acids: CASSLKRFDTDTQYF. CDR3 bases: TGTGCCAGCAGCTTAAAAAGATTTGACACAGATACGCAGTATTTT. The chain couples TRBV7-3 to TRBJ2-3, with D uncertain. The CDR3 contains 15 residues. Germline CDR1 is SGHTA and CDR2 is FQGTGA. Trimming took 1 base from V and 2 from J, leaving 10 bases between them.

This clonotype was counted at least ten times. V gene TRBV5-1 combines with J gene TRBJ1-4, with TRBD1 as a possible D gene (6 bases). The CDR3 runs to 15 residues. CDR1 is SGHRS, CDR2 YFSETQ, per germline. The V end was cut by 0 bases, the J end by 5 bases, with 11 bases between. The CDR3 reads CASSLVGQPNEKLFF. The CDR3 DNA reads TGCGCCAGCAGCTTGGTTGGACAGCCGAATGAAAAACTGTTTTTT.

The chain recombines TRBV7-6 with TRBJ2-7; TRBD2 matches 9 bases. This CDR3 has 15 amino acids. Germline V gene data show CDR1 as SGHVS and CDR2 as FNYEAQ. Trimming at V came to 7 bases and at J to 5 bases, leaving 12 bases not matched to a gene. CDR3 nucleotide sequence: TGTGCCAGCACGTTGAGCGGGAGGCAACCTGACGAGCAGTACTTC. It encodes CASTLSGRQPDEQYF.

The V gene is TRBV7-6, the J gene TRBJ2-2, with 9 positions matching TRBD1. Germline values: CDR1 SGHVS, CDR2 FNYEAQ. The junction had 6 bases not matched to a gene; V was cut back by 3 bases and J by 10 bases. The CDR3 is 14 residues long. In nucleotides, the CDR3 is TGTGCCAGCAGCTTTCGGGACAGGGTTCAGGAGCTGTTTTTT. Translating it yields CASSFRDRVQELFF.

This clonotype was counted between two and nine times. The chain employs TRBV5-1 and TRBJ1-5, with unresolved D. Looked up from germline, CDR1 is SGHRS and CDR2 is YFSETQ. The CDR3 has 15 residues. Trimming took 0 bases from V and 5 from J, leaving 12 bases between them. The CDR3 reads CASSLAPGSHQPQHF. CDR3 nucleotide sequence: TGCGCCAGCAGCTTGGCCCCGGGCTCCCATCAGCCCCAGCATTTT.

This clonotype was seen only a few times. The V and J genes are TRBV12-3 or TRBV12-4 and TRBJ2-3, with 7 positions matching TRBD2. This CDR3 is 14 amino acids long. The V gene end was trimmed by 0 bases and the J gene end by 10 bases; junction bases not matched to a gene: 7. This CDR3 reads CASSLARGSMSQYF. The CDR3 nucleotides read TGTGCCAGCAGTTTAGCTCGCGGGAGTATGTCGCAGTATTTT.

This clonotype was recorded a few times. The rearrangement links TRBV2 to TRBJ1-2, with D possibly TRBD1 on 6 matching bases. The germline V gene encodes CDR1 SNHLY and CDR2 FYNNEI. Trimming took 8 bases from V and 8 from J, leaving 9 bases between them. The CDR3 extends over 10 amino acids. The CDR3 protein is CASGGRGYTF. The CDR3 coding sequence is TGTGCCAGCGGGGGCAGGGGCTACACCTTC.

The V call is TRBV18, the J call TRBJ1-2, with unresolved D. Germline lookup yields CDR1 KGHSH and CDR2 LQKENI. Trimming pared 3 bases from V and 4 bases from J, leaving 6 bases between. CDR3 length: 12 amino acids. This CDR3 is CASSPAGYGYTF. The CDR3 DNA reads as TGTGCCAGCTCACCGGCGGGCTATGGCTACACCTTC.